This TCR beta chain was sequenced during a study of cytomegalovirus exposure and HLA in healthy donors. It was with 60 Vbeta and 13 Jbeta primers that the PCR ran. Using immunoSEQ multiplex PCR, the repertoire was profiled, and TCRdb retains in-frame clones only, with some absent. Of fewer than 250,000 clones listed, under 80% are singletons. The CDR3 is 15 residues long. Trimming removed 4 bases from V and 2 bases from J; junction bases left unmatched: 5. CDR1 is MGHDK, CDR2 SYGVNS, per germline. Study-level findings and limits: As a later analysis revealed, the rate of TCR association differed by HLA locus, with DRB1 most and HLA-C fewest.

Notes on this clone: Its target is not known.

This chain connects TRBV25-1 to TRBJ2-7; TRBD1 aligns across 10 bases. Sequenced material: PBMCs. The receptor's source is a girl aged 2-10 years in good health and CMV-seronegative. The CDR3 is CASSGGQGVAYEQYF. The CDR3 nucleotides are TGTGCCAGCAGTGGCGGACAGGGGGTTGCCTACGAGCAGTACTTC.